One sample yielded the 32 T cell receptor beta chains listed below, sequenced in a study of cytotoxic CD8 clonotypes in ibrutinib-treated CLL. Sequenced by immunoSEQ multiplex PCR; TCRdb stores in-frame clones only, minus some. Here the sample spans hundreds of thousands of clones, less than 75% being singletons. The sample was PBMCs, taken after 24 months of ibrutinib treatment. These receptors all come from a human donor with chronic lymphocytic leukemia.

The chain joins TRBV25-1 to TRBJ1-3; tentative D call: TRBD1 (5 bases). Trimming took off 2 bases at V and 4 bases at J, with 15 bases between the two ends. The germline V gene encodes CDR1 MGHDK and CDR2 SYGVNS. The CDR3 extends over 16 amino acids. The CDR3 region has the DNA TGTGCCAGCAGTGAACATGGGGGTGTGAAAGGAAACACCATATATTTT. Its protein product is CASSEHGGVKGNTIYF.

This chain links TRBV25-1 with TRBJ1-2; no definite D call. The CDR3 runs 12 residues. CDR1 is MGHDK, CDR2 SYGVNS, per germline. The germline V and J ends were trimmed by 2 bases and 7 bases, with 8 bases remaining between them. The DNA of the CDR3 is TGTGCCAGCAGTGAAAAGGGTGTTGGCTACACCTTC. This sequence encodes CASSEKGVGYTF.

The V gene is TRBV28, the J gene TRBJ1-2; TRBD1 might be the D (5 bases). Trimming took off 4 bases at V and 7 bases at J, with 19 bases between the two ends. Germline V lookup: CDR1 MDHEN, CDR2 SYDVKM. The CDR3 runs to 15 residues. The CDR3 nucleotides read TGTGCCAGCAGTTCACCCTCGGGGGGAACTAGTGGCTACACCTTC. As protein: CASSSPSGGTSGYTF.

The V and J genes are TRBV5-1 and TRBJ2-2; no definite D call. V was pared by 2 bases and J by 0 bases, with 5 bases between. Germline V gene sequence: CDR1 SGHRS, CDR2 YFSETQ. The CDR3 has 14 residues. CDR3 nucleotides: TGCGCCAGCAGCTTTAGCCCGAACACCGGGGAGCTGTTTTTT. Its protein is CASSFSPNTGELFF.

The V call is TRBV25-1, the J call TRBJ2-1; no clear D gene. The V gene's germline CDR1 is MGHDK and CDR2 SYGVNS. Trimming removed 2 bases from V and 4 bases from J, with 6 bases in between. The CDR3 spans 13 residues. The CDR3 protein is CASSETTYNEQFF. CDR3 in DNA: TGTGCCAGCAGTGAAACTACGTACAATGAGCAGTTCTTC.

The V gene is TRBV28, the J gene TRBJ2-1; the match to TRBD2 covers 9 bases. The CDR3 consists of 17 residues. CDR1 MDHEN and CDR2 SYDVKM come from the germline V gene. With V trimmed by 7 bases and J by 3 bases, 13 bases remained unmatched. The CDR3 DNA sequence: TGTGCCAGCAATCCCCGGGACTGGCGGGAGGGCTACAATGAGCAGTTCTTC. Translation: CASNPRDWREGYNEQFF.

A remark on this clone: At one end, the junction sequence differs from germline, possibly due to a read error. This chain uses TRBV7-7 with TRBJ2-6; 10 bases map to TRBD1. The germline CDR1 and CDR2 sequences are SSHAT and FNYEAQ (reference sequence). CDR3 length equals 22 residues. CDR3 DNA sequence: TGTGCTAGCAGCTTATCGGTCCTGGGACAGGGGTTCTTCCTGGATGGGGCCAACGTCCTGACTTTC. It codes for CASSLSVLGQGFFLDGANVLTF. The full variable domain, completed using reference TRBV7-7 and TRBJ2-6, is GAGVSQSPRYKVTKRGQDVTLRCDPISSHATLYWYQQALGQGPEFLTYFNYEAQPDKSGLPSDRFSAERPEGSISTLTIQRTEQRDSAMYRCASSLSVLGQGFFLDGANVLTFGAGSRLTVL.

The V and J genes are TRBV10-2 and TRBJ2-5; D is unresolved. From germline, CDR1 is WSHSY and CDR2 SAAADI. V was clipped by 3 bases and J by 6 bases, with 23 bases between them. The CDR3 covers 17 residues. CDR3: CASSELSVDSPAKTQYF. Here the CDR3 DNA reads TGCGCCAGCAGTGAACTCTCGGTGGATAGTCCGGCGAAGACCCAGTACTTC.

The chain employs TRBV30 and TRBJ1-3; D unclear. V shed 0 bases and J shed 2 bases, with 11 bases lying between them. The CDR3 sequence is 15 residues long. CDR1 is GTSNPN and CDR2 is SVGIG in the germline V gene (reference sequence). In nucleotides, the CDR3 is TGTGCCTGGAGTGTGGCAGGCCACCCTGGAAACACCATATATTTT. Translated, it gives CAWSVAGHPGNTIYF.

This chain uses TRBV2 with TRBJ1-1; tentatively, D is TRBD1 (6 bases). The CDR3 loop spans 16 amino acids. V dropped 10 bases and J dropped 1 base, with 22 bases sitting between them. Germline V CDR1 and CDR2: SNHLY, FYNNEI. CDR3 in amino acids: CATLKETGTKNTEAFF. In DNA form, the CDR3 reads TGTGCCACCCTTAAAGAGACCGGGACAAAGAACACTGAAGCTTTCTTT.

This clone was detected a few times. DNA of the CDR3: TGTGCCAGCAGTTTAGGTTTCGGGGCCTACGAGCAGTACTTC. Its translation is CASSLGFGAYEQYF. The gene calls are TRBV27 and TRBJ2-7, with D maybe TRBD2 (5 bases). The V and J ends lost 2 bases and 2 bases respectively, with 10 bases between them. Germline-derived CDR1 and CDR2 are MNHEY and SMNVEV (reference sequence). This CDR3 has 14 residues.

This clone occurred a few times. The rearrangement uses TRBV7-2 and TRBJ2-7; D uncertain. Germline V gene lookup returns CDR1 SGHTA and CDR2 FQGNSA. The CDR3 has 13 amino acids. Trimming cost V 5 bases and J 3 bases, with 11 bases left between them. DNA of the CDR3: TGTGCCAGCAGCACTATCCTAGGCTACGAGCAGTACTTC. Its protein product is CASSTILGYEQYF.

The V call is TRBV7-2, the J call TRBJ1-5, with TRBD1 as a possible D gene (5 bases). The V gene lost 1 base and the J gene lost 5 bases, with 9 bases spanning the gap. Per the germline V gene, CDR1 is SGHTA and CDR2 is FQGNSA. This CDR3 is built from 14 residues. The CDR3 DNA is TGTGCCAGCAGCTTAGGGGGGTCCCATCAGCCCCAGCATTTT. Protein sequence: CASSLGGSHQPQHF. Together with reference TRBV7-2 and TRBJ1-5, the CDR3 gives the full variable domain: GAGVSQSPSNKVTEKGKDVELRCDPISGHTALYWYRQSLGQGLEFLIYFQGNSAPDKSGLPSDRFSAERTGGSVSTLTIQRTQQEDSAVYLCASSLGGSHQPQHFGDGTRLSIL.

V usage is TRBV30 and J usage is TRBJ1-1; D gene ambiguous. The germline V and J ends were trimmed by 4 bases and 5 bases, with 14 bases remaining between them. The germline V gene encodes CDR1 GTSNPN and CDR2 SVGIG (reference sequence). The CDR3 is 13 residues long. The CDR3 DNA follows: TGTGCCTGGAACCCGGGTCCCCATACTGAAGCTTTCTTT. As protein: CAWNPGPHTEAFF.

As regards this clone: This sample also contains other DNA sequences that code for the same CDR3. The rearrangement joins TRBV7-2 to TRBJ2-7; unclear D gene. Germline CDR1 reads SGHTA; CDR2 reads FQGNSA. V dropped 5 bases and J dropped 0 bases, with 5 bases sitting between them. The CDR3 runs 12 residues. The CDR3 bases are TGTGCCAGCAGCCCGAGCTCCTACGAGCAGTACTTC. The encoded protein is CASSPSSYEQYF.

This clone has only a few counts. The chain combines TRBV15 with TRBJ2-5, with D uncertain. The CDR3 is 13 residues long. The V gene's germline CDR1 is LNHNV and CDR2 YYDKDF (reference sequence). V was cut by 3 bases and J by 5 bases, with 10 bases left in between. Written as DNA, the CDR3 is TGTGCCACCAGCAGGGGTCAGGAGGAGACCCAGTACTTC. Amino acid sequence: CATSRGQEETQYF.

The chain recombines TRBV2 with TRBJ1-1; the match to TRBD1 covers 8 bases. The germline V gene encodes CDR1 SNHLY and CDR2 FYNNEI. V trimming: 7 bases; J trimming: 0 bases; junction bases outside the gene matches: 4. The CDR3 consists of 14 residues. The CDR3 protein is CASMWDRLNTEAFF. The CDR3 coding sequence is TGTGCCAGCATGTGGGACAGGCTGAACACTGAAGCTTTCTTT.

The chain couples TRBV4-2 to TRBJ2-7, with 9 bases identical to TRBD2. There are 16 residues in the CDR3. V dropped 3 bases and J dropped 2; count of bases not matched to a gene: 8. CDR1 is LGHNA and CDR2 is YNFKEQ in the germline V gene. The CDR3 bases are TGTGCCAGCAGCCACGCCGCTAGCGGGACCGCCTACGAGCAGTACTTC. Translated, it gives CASSHAASGTAYEQYF.

CDR3 residues: CASSSGETQYF. DNA of the CDR3: TGCGCCAGCAGCTCAGGAGAGACCCAGTACTTC. The V call is TRBV5-1, the J call TRBJ2-5; D remains unclear. The germline V and J ends were trimmed by 3 bases and 4 bases, with 4 bases remaining between them. Germline-derived CDR1 and CDR2 are SGHRS and YFSETQ. This CDR3 is built from 11 residues.

This chain uses TRBV29-1 with TRBJ2-1, with D perhaps TRBD2 (6 bases). V shed 6 bases and J shed 4 bases, with 16 bases lying between them. The CDR3 consists of 14 residues. CDR1 and CDR2 (germline): SQVTM, ANQGSEA. CDR3 sequence reads: CSVVPGLYYNEQFF. CDR3 nucleotide sequence: TGCAGCGTGGTGCCGGGACTCTATTACAATGAGCAGTTCTTC.

This clone appeared a single time. The chain recombines TRBV28 with TRBJ2-1, with D maybe TRBD2 (6 bases). CDR1 is MDHEN and CDR2 is SYDVKM in the germline V gene. V shed 2 bases and J shed 6 bases, with 11 bases lying between them. This CDR3 has 14 residues. This CDR3 reads CASSLPSAANEQFF. In DNA, the CDR3 is TGTGCCAGCAGTTTACCTAGCGCCGCCAATGAGCAGTTCTTC.

The V gene is TRBV19, the J gene TRBJ1-1; D uncertain. This CDR3 comprises 13 residues. With 3 bases removed from V and 3 bases from J, the gap between germline ends came to 8 bases. In germline, CDR1 is LNHDA, CDR2 SQIVND (reference sequence). For the CDR3, the DNA is TGTGCCAGTAGTATCTTAGAGGACACTGAAGCTTTCTTT. Translated, it gives CASSILEDTEAFF.

V usage is TRBV7-2 and J usage is TRBJ2-7; 13 bases agree with TRBD2. The V segment lost 1 base and the J segment 3 bases; nucleotides outside the gene matches: 9. The CDR3 sequence is 18 residues long. In germline, CDR1 is SGHTA, CDR2 FQGNSA. The CDR3 loop is CASSLVTGLAGTNYEQYF. The CDR3 nucleotides are TGTGCCAGCAGCTTAGTGACGGGACTAGCGGGAACTAACTACGAGCAGTACTTC.

This rearrangement joins TRBV6-4 to TRBJ1-5, with TRBD1 matching 7 bases. J lost 4 bases, V lost 4 bases, and 1 base had no gene match. Germline lookup yields CDR1 MRHNA and CDR2 SNTAGT. This CDR3 is built from 13 residues. The CDR3 sequence is CASSADRNQPQHF. For the CDR3, the DNA is TGTGCCAGCAGTGCGGACAGGAATCAGCCCCAGCATTTT.

This rearrangement joins TRBV6-5 to TRBJ2-7, with 9 nucleotides matching TRBD1. CDR1 and CDR2 (germline): MNHEY, SVGAGI. Trimming at V came to 3 bases and at J to 7 bases, leaving 7 bases not matched to a gene. The CDR3 spans 14 residues. CDR3 bases: TGTGCCAGCAGTTATCTACAGGGGGCGAGGGAGCAGTACTTC. This encodes CASSYLQGAREQYF.

DNA for the CDR3: TGTGCCAGCAAAGCGCAGGGAACATCCTACGAGCAGTACTTC. Protein product: CASKAQGTSYEQYF. The rearrangement joins TRBV6-5 to TRBJ2-7; D perhaps matches TRBD1 (5 bases). Germline CDR1 MNHEY, CDR2 SVGAGI. This CDR3 spans 14 amino acids. Deletions cut 7 bases from V and 1 base from J, with 14 bases between.

There are a few counts of this clone. The chain carries TRBV5-6 and TRBJ2-7; TRBD2 matches 7 bases. Germline V CDR1 and CDR2: SGHDT, YYEEEE. Trimming cost V 2 bases and J 5 bases; bases outside gene matches: 4. The CDR3 extends over 13 amino acids. The CDR3 DNA sequence: TGTGCCAGCAGCTTTGGGGGGGTCCACGAGCAGTACTTC. Its protein is CASSFGGVHEQYF.

This clone was picked up a small number of times. The gene calls are TRBV4-1 and TRBJ2-5; TRBD1 is a possible D gene (6 bases). The germline V gene has CDR1 MGHRA and CDR2 YSYEKL. There are 14 residues in the CDR3. V gave up 0 bases and J gave up 5 bases, with 10 bases separating them. The chain's CDR3 is CASSQDLRGETQYF. CDR3 nucleotides: TGCGCCAGCAGCCAAGATCTGAGGGGGGAGACCCAGTACTTC.

This clone was counted only a few times. This specimen includes other DNA sequences encoding the same CDR3. This chain joins TRBV7-2 and TRBJ2-7; D is perhaps TRBD1 (5 bases). Germline CDR1 is SGHTA and CDR2 is FQGNSA. The CDR3 runs to 12 residues. V shed 2 bases and J shed 7 bases, with 9 bases lying between them. The CDR3 loop reads CASSLRGPEQYF. CDR3 bases: TGTGCCAGCAGCTTAAGGGGCCCAGAGCAGTACTTC.

Here the CDR3 DNA reads TGTGCCACTCTAGCGGAACACACAGATACGCAGTATTTT. This translates into CATLAEHTDTQYF. The chain combines TRBV30 with TRBJ2-3; 7 bases match TRBD2. CDR1 is GTSNPN, CDR2 SVGIG, per germline (reference sequence). The CDR3 loop spans 13 amino acids. V was pared by 8 bases and J by 2 bases, with 7 bases of the junction left unmatched. The whole variable domain, remainder taken from reference TRBV30 and TRBJ2-3, is SQTIHQWPATLVQPVGSPLSLECTVEGTSNPNLYWYRQAAGRGLQLLFYSVGIGQISSEVPQNLSASRPQDRQFILSSKKLLLSDSGFYLCATLAEHTDTQYFGPGTRLTVL.

V usage is TRBV19 and J usage is TRBJ1-2; D is unclear. In germline, CDR1 is LNHDA, CDR2 SQIVND (reference sequence). Trimming pared 10 bases from V and 2 bases from J, leaving 5 bases between. CDR3 length: 10 amino acids. The DNA of the CDR3 is TGTGCCACAAACAACTATGGCTACACCTTC. It codes for CATNNYGYTF. The whole variable domain, remainder taken from reference TRBV19 and TRBJ1-2, is DGGITQSPKYLFRKEGQNVTLSCEQNLNHDAMYWYRQDPGQGLRLIYYSQIVNDFQKGDIAEGYSVSREKKESFPLTVTSAQKNPTAFYLCATNNYGYTFGSGTRLTVV.

The rearrangement joins TRBV27 to TRBJ1-1; D not resolved. V shed 0 bases and J shed 6 bases, with 11 bases lying between them. Germline CDR1 MNHEY, CDR2 SMNVEV (reference sequence). The CDR3 is 14 amino acids. In DNA, the CDR3 is TGTGCCAGCAGTTTATCCCTTTACAGCGCTGAAGCTTTCTTT. Protein product: CASSLSLYSAEAFF.